This TCR beta chain was identified during a study of PD-1 blockade in classical Hodgkin lymphoma. Regarding this clone: Its antigen remains unknown.

Germline CDR1 is SGHTA and CDR2 is FQGNSA. This CDR3 comprises 13 residues. V lost 4 bases, J lost 8 bases, and 12 bases lay in between. Measured with immunoSEQ multiplex PCR; TCRdb has only the in-frame clones, and not every one. Of 20,000 to 25,000 clones listed, about two thirds are singletons. Points from the study as a whole: Individuals who commenced nivolumab within less than 1 year of ASCT were excluded.

Every one of the patients relapsed after autologous stem cell transplantation (brentuximab vedotin exposure was variable). J is TRBJ2-4 and V is TRBV7-2; D is ambiguous. The TCR was taken from a human donor with classical Hodgkin lymphoma. The material sequenced was peripheral blood mononuclear cells (PBMCs), taken at baseline. In DNA, the CDR3 is TGTGCCAGCAGCTCCCCCGGCTGGGACATTCAGTACTTC. Amino acids: CASSSPGWDIQYF.